This T cell receptor beta chain was identified during a study of T cells after posttransplantation cyclophosphamide. Overall study findings and caveats: Recipient CMV seropositivity and CMV reactivation strongly tracked TRB clonality.

The germline gives CDR1 SNHLY, CDR2 FYNNEI. This CDR3 has 12 amino acids. With 7 bases removed from V and 5 bases from J, the gap between germline ends came to 9 bases. This clone was picked up many times. What it binds is unknown. Treatment was busulfan-fludarabine conditioning, a marrow graft, and cyclophosphamide on days +3 and +4. Assay: immunoSEQ multiplex PCR; the TCRdb copy retains only in-frame clones and omits some. The sample shows 20,000 to 25,000 clones, none of them appearing just once. This TCR was sampled from a male patient in his late teens or twenties who received an allogeneic stem cell transplant from a related donor, was CMV-positive, and had no GVHD. T cells may partly derive from the graft donor. The chain joins TRBV2 to TRBJ2-1; no firm D call. The material sequenced was PBMCs, taken after allogeneic stem cell transplant with posttransplant cyclophosphamide. The CDR3 is CASTARDNEQFF. CDR3 nucleotides: TGTGCCAGCACAGCCCGGGACAATGAGCAGTTCTTC. The whole variable domain, filled in from reference TRBV2 and TRBJ2-1, reads EPEVTQTPSHQVTQMGQEVILRCVPISNHLYFYWYRQILGQKVEFLVSFYNNEISEKSEIFDDQFSVERPDGSNFTLKIRSTKLEDSAMYFCASTARDNEQFFGPGTRLTVL.